Each of the 8 T cell receptor beta chains below was sequenced from the same sample in a study of blood T cell repertoires in COVID-19. Method: immunoSEQ multiplex PCR; TCRdb's copy keeps in-frame clones and lacks some. The sample contains under 80,000 clones, around four fifths of which appear only once. Sequenced: peripheral blood. These receptor sequences come from a man between 65 and 85 years old with acute or convalescent COVID-19.

The rearrangement links TRBV2 to TRBJ2-2; 9 nucleotides line up with TRBD2. The CDR3 consists of 15 residues. V gave up 8 bases and J gave up 2 bases; unmatched junction bases: 6. The germline CDR1 and CDR2 sequences are SNHLY and FYNNEI. The CDR3 is CASGGLALNTGELFF. CDR3 sequence (DNA): TGTGCCAGCGGAGGACTAGCGTTAAACACCGGGGAGCTGTTTTTT.

The CDR3 is CASTRSPGTVETQYF. The CDR3 nucleotides are TGTGCCAGCACTCGATCACCGGGGACAGTAGAGACCCAGTACTTC. The J gene is TRBJ2-5, the V gene TRBV2, with 7 bases lining up with TRBD1. This CDR3 contains 15 residues. The V segment lost 7 bases and the J segment 4 bases; nucleotides outside the gene matches: 12. The germline CDR1 and CDR2 sequences are SNHLY and FYNNEI.

This chain connects TRBV14 to TRBJ2-1; TRBD1 matches 10 bases. Germline values: CDR1 SGHDN, CDR2 FVKESK. The CDR3 is 16 amino acids. V lost 2 bases and J lost 2; bases outside the gene matches: 3. The CDR3 DNA is TGTGCCAGCAGCCAACGAGGACAGGGGGCCTACAATGAGCAGTTCTTC. Translating it yields CASSQRGQGAYNEQFF.

The genes are TRBV7-2 and TRBJ2-3; no reliable D call. V gave up 5 bases and J gave up 5 bases, with 8 bases separating them. The germline V gene encodes CDR1 SGHTA and CDR2 FQGNSA. The CDR3 is made up of 12 amino acids. CDR3 sequence reads: CASSTRQDTQYF. As DNA, the CDR3 is TGTGCCAGCAGCACCCGACAAGATACGCAGTATTTT.

The chain combines TRBV19 with TRBJ1-1, with 7 nucleotides matching TRBD1. This CDR3 has 14 amino acids. Germline loops: CDR1 LNHDA, CDR2 SQIVND (reference sequence). V lost 4 bases and J lost 12; bases outside the gene matches: 14. Here the CDR3 DNA reads TGTGCCAGTAGTACGACGATGACAGGGTTTTGGACTTTCTTT. It translates to CASSTTMTGFWTFF.

The chain recombines TRBV10-1 with TRBJ2-3, with D possibly matching TRBD1 (5 bases). Germline CDR1 and CDR2: WNHNN and SYGVQD (reference sequence). The CDR3 is 15 residues long. Trimming took 3 bases from V and 1 from J, leaving 11 bases between them. CDR3 loop: CASSEGATRTDTQYF. The CDR3, as DNA: TGCGCCAGCAGTGAAGGGGCGACCCGCACAGATACGCAGTATTTT.

The chain employs TRBV27 and TRBJ1-2, with D perhaps matching TRBD1 (6 bases). The CDR3 consists of 15 residues. Trimming took 2 bases from V and 5 from J, leaving 15 bases between them. CDR1 and CDR2 from the germline V gene are MNHEY and SMNVEV (reference sequence). CDR3 loop: CASSLKGGGRYGYTF. DNA of the CDR3: TGTGCCAGCAGTTTAAAAGGGGGGGGGCGTTATGGCTACACCTTC.

V and J are TRBV10-3 and TRBJ2-3; TRBD2 aligns across 7 bases. Germline CDR1 is ENHRY and CDR2 is SYGVKD. After removal of 7 bases from V and 7 bases from J, the junction contained 23 bases not matched to a gene. This CDR3 is 18 amino acids long. CDR3: CAINRGDGQLTSSHTQYF. In DNA form, the CDR3 reads TGTGCCATCAATCGGGGGGATGGTCAGTTAACCTCCTCACATACGCAGTATTTT.